Listed below are T cell receptor beta chains from one sample, sequenced in a study of T-cell reconstitution after alpha-beta-depleted transplantation in children. TCRdb itself ran the PCR reads through MiXCR, one entry per CDR3 protein. The data hold 670,000 or so distinct CDR3 sequences, with about an eighth observed a single time. The sequences come from PBMCs, collected before TCRalphabeta/CD19-depleted stem cell transplant. The receptors derive from a girl aged 2 to 9 with congenital amegakaryocytic thrombocytopenia, due to receive a stem cell transplant. Each CDR3 is given with its conserved first and last residue. Each record gives: D gene, V gene, CDR3 length, J gene, clone size, CDR3 protein, CDR3 DNA. D genes are given only for firm matches. Clone size is given for some rows only: seen once, a few or many times, or a class if the clone is expanded.

d_gene: NA
v_gene: TRBV20-1
len: 14
j_gene: TRBJ2-5
abundance: NA
CDR3aa: CSARVGGARETQYF
CDR3nt: TGCAGTGCTAGAGTGGGGGGAGCGAGGGAGACCCAGTACTTC

d_gene: NA
v_gene: TRBV6-1
len: 14
j_gene: TRBJ1-5
abundance: many
CDR3aa: CASTSAGSNQPQHF
CDR3nt: TGTGCCAGCACCTCGGCCGGTAGCAATCAGCCCCAGCATTTT

d_gene: NA
v_gene: TRBV12-3/TRBV12-4
len: 17
j_gene: TRBJ2-1
abundance: many
CDR3aa: CASSLRGLRMTYNEQFF
CDR3nt: TGTGCCAGCAGCCTTAGGGGACTCCGAATGACCTACAATGAGCAGTTCTTC

d_gene: NA
v_gene: TRBV7-2
len: 13
j_gene: TRBJ2-1
abundance: NA
CDR3aa: CASSLVTRNEQFF
CDR3nt: TGTGCCAGCAGCTTAGTAACGAGGAATGAGCAGTTCTTC

d_gene: NA
v_gene: TRBV6-5
len: 14
j_gene: TRBJ2-5
abundance: many
CDR3aa: CASSYSLVGETQYF
CDR3nt: TGTGCCAGCAGTTACTCTTTGGTTGGAGAGACCCAGTACTTC

d_gene: TRBD1
v_gene: TRBV12-3/TRBV12-4
len: 14
j_gene: TRBJ1-2
abundance: many
CDR3aa: CASSPGDSGYGYTF
CDR3nt: TGTGCCAGCAGTCCCGGGGACAGCGGATATGGCTACACCTTC

d_gene: NA
v_gene: TRBV20-1
len: 15
j_gene: TRBJ2-3
abundance: many
CDR3aa: CSARVGVGSTDTQYF
CDR3nt: TGCAGTGCTAGAGTAGGCGTCGGGTCGACAGATACGCAGTATTTT

d_gene: NA
v_gene: TRBV5-5
len: 14
j_gene: TRBJ2-7
abundance: many
CDR3aa: CASSYSTGPYEQYF
CDR3nt: TGTGCCAGCAGTTACTCGACAGGCCCCTACGAGCAGTACTTC

d_gene: NA
v_gene: TRBV29-1
len: 13
j_gene: TRBJ1-3
abundance: many
CDR3aa: CSVETNSGNTIYF
CDR3nt: TGCAGCGTTGAAACAAACTCTGGAAACACCATATATTTT

d_gene: NA
v_gene: TRBV28
len: 15
j_gene: TRBJ1-4
abundance: many
CDR3aa: CASSGARKGGEKLFF
CDR3nt: TGTGCCAGCAGTGGAGCGAGGAAGGGAGGGGAAAAACTGTTTTTT

d_gene: TRBD2
v_gene: TRBV12-3/TRBV12-4
len: 16
j_gene: TRBJ2-3
abundance: few
CDR3aa: CASIPGLAGGTDTQYF
CDR3nt: TGTGCCAGCATCCCGGGACTAGCGGGAGGCACAGATACGCAGTATTTT

d_gene: NA
v_gene: TRBV12-3/TRBV12-4
len: 15
j_gene: TRBJ2-5
abundance: NA
CDR3aa: CASSLGFGFIETQYF
CDR3nt: TGTGCCAGCAGTTTAGGGTTTGGGTTCATCGAGACCCAGTACTTC

d_gene: NA
v_gene: TRBV29-1
len: 14
j_gene: TRBJ2-3
abundance: NA
CDR3aa: CSVALTLNTDTQYF
CDR3nt: TGCAGCGTTGCGTTAACATTAAACACAGATACGCAGTATTTT

d_gene: NA
v_gene: TRBV7-9
len: 15
j_gene: TRBJ2-7
abundance: many
CDR3aa: CASSLARDGVVEQYF
CDR3nt: TGTGCCAGCAGCTTAGCGCGGGACGGGGTCGTTGAGCAGTACTTC

d_gene: NA
v_gene: TRBV29-1
len: 13
j_gene: TRBJ2-1
abundance: NA
CDR3aa: CSVEGPVLNEQFF
CDR3nt: TGCAGCGTTGAGGGGCCTGTCCTAAATGAGCAGTTCTTC

d_gene: TRBD2
v_gene: TRBV28
len: 20
j_gene: TRBJ2-1
abundance: NA
CDR3aa: CASSYHPTSGRPPPYNEQFF
CDR3nt: TGTGCCAGCAGTTACCACCCGACTAGCGGGAGGCCCCCCCCCTACAATGAGCAGTTCTTC

d_gene: TRBD1
v_gene: TRBV28
len: 15
j_gene: TRBJ2-5
abundance: NA
CDR3aa: CASKRNRGLQETQYF
CDR3nt: TGTGCCAGCAAACGGAACAGGGGGCTCCAAGAGACCCAGTACTTC

d_gene: TRBD1
v_gene: TRBV10-3
len: 16
j_gene: TRBJ2-1
abundance: NA
CDR3aa: CAISEGPGQGVVEQFF
CDR3nt: TGTGCCATCAGTGAAGGGCCGGGACAGGGGGTTGTTGAGCAGTTCTTC

d_gene: TRBD2
v_gene: TRBV19
len: 15
j_gene: TRBJ2-7
abundance: few
CDR3aa: CASSIGGGPLDEQYF
CDR3nt: TGTGCCAGTAGTATAGGGGGAGGGCCGTTGGACGAGCAGTACTTC

d_gene: NA
v_gene: TRBV20-1
len: 15
j_gene: TRBJ2-1
abundance: NA
CDR3aa: CSARAGRMGGNEQFF
CDR3nt: TGCAGTGCTAGAGCGGGTCGGATGGGGGGCAATGAGCAGTTCTTC

d_gene: NA
v_gene: TRBV12-3/TRBV12-4
len: 13
j_gene: TRBJ2-1
abundance: many
CDR3aa: CASSPTLTYEQFF
CDR3nt: TGTGCCAGCAGCCCAACGTTGACTTATGAGCAGTTCTTC